These 5 T cell receptor beta chains were all obtained from the same sample, sequenced in a study of neoadjuvant anti-PD-1 for oral cavity cancer. TCRdb's copy holds only in-frame clones and misses some; the assay was immunoSEQ multiplex PCR. The sample yields tens of thousands of clones, 65% to 85% seen once. The sample here was PBMCs, taken before nivolumab (anti-PD-1) treatment. The receptor set was obtained from a person aged 35-80 years with oral cavity squamous cell carcinoma.

This clone was seen only a few times. The genes are TRBV4-2 and TRBJ1-6; no clear D gene. V was pared by 3 bases and J by 10 bases, with 13 bases between. Germline V lookup: CDR1 LGHNA, CDR2 YNFKEQ. The CDR3 length is 14 residues. The CDR3 region has the DNA TGTGCCAGCAGCCAGAGCAACGAAGGCTCACCCCTCCACTTT. Translating it yields CASSQSNEGSPLHF.

J is TRBJ1-4 and V is TRBV6-5; D is possibly TRBD1 (5 bases). The germline gives CDR1 MNHEY, CDR2 SVGAGI. V lost 4 bases and J lost 7, with 10 bases in between. The length of the CDR3 is 13 residues. This CDR3 is CASSSGPLEKLFF. CDR3 bases: TGTGCCAGCAGTTCGGGACCCCTTGAAAAACTGTTTTTT.

V usage is TRBV7-9 and J usage is TRBJ1-1, with 8 bases fitting TRBD1. With 5 bases clipped from V and 3 bases from J, the junction kept 8 bases outside the gene matches. This CDR3 has 15 amino acids. CDR1 is SEHNR, CDR2 FQNEAQ, per germline (reference sequence). CDR3 protein: CASSPRTGRYTEAFF. CDR3 coding DNA: TGTGCCAGCAGCCCTAGGACAGGGAGGTACACTGAAGCTTTCTTT.

This clone was observed a single time. The genes are TRBV29-1 and TRBJ2-7; a weak D match, TRBD2 (5 bases). Germline V CDR1 and CDR2: SQVTM, ANQGSEA. This CDR3 comprises 15 residues. V shed 0 bases and J shed 4 bases, with 16 bases lying between them. As DNA, the CDR3 is TGCAGCGTTGAAGATCCCGAGGGTCCCAATTACGAGCAGTACTTC. Protein: CSVEDPEGPNYEQYF.

The chain links TRBV5-6 to TRBJ2-1, with D tentatively TRBD2 (5 bases). The CDR3 contains 13 residues. The germline V and J ends were trimmed by 3 bases and 4 bases, with 8 bases remaining between them. CDR1 and CDR2 (germline): SGHDT, YYEEEE. The CDR3 loop reads CASSSPGYNEQFF. The CDR3 DNA reads as TGTGCCAGCAGCTCACCGGGGTACAATGAGCAGTTCTTC.